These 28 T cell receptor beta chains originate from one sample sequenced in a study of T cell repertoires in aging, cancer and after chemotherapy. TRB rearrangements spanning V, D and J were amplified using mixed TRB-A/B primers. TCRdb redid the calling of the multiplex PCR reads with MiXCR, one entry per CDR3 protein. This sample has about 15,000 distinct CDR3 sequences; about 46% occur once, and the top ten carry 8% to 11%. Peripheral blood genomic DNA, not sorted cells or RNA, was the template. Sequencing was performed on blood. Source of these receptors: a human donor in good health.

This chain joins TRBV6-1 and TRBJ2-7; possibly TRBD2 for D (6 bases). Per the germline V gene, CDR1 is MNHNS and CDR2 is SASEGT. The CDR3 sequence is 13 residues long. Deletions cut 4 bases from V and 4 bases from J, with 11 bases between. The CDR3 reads CASSGWAGYEQYF. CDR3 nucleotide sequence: TGTGCCAGCAGTGGATGGGCGGGATACGAGCAGTACTTC.

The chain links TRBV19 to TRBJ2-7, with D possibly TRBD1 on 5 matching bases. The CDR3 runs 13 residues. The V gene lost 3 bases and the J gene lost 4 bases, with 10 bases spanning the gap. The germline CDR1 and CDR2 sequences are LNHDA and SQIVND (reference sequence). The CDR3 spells CASSINRQYEQYF. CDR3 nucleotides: TGTGCCAGTAGTATTAATCGACAGTACGAGCAGTACTTC.

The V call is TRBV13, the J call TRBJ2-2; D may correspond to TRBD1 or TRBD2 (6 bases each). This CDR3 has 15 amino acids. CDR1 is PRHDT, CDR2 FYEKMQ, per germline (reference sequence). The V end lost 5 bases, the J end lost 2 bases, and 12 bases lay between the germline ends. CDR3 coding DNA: TGTGCCAGCAGCCCCAGGGGAGGCAACACCGGGGAGCTGTTTTTT. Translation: CASSPRGGNTGELFF.

The CDR3 DNA reads as TGTGCCAGCAGCTATAAGTCGACTAGCGGGAGTTATACGCAGTATTTT. Its protein is CASSYKSTSGSYTQYF. J is TRBJ2-3 and V is TRBV7-2; 12 bases agree with TRBD2. Germline assignment: CDR1 SGHTA and CDR2 FQGNSA. This CDR3 has 16 amino acids. V lost 4 bases, J lost 7 bases, and 9 bases stayed unmatched. Using reference TRBV7-2 and TRBJ2-3 for the parts outside the CDR3, the full variable domain is GAGVSQSPSNKVTEKGKDVELRCDPISGHTALYWYRQSLGQGLEFLIYFQGNSAPDKSGLPSDRFSAERTGGSVSTLTIQRTQQEDSAVYLCASSYKSTSGSYTQYFGPGTRLTVL.

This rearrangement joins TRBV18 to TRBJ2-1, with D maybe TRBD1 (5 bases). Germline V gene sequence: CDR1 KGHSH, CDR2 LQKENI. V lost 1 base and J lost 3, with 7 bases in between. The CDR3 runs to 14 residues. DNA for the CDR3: TGTGCCAGCTCACCACAAGGGGTCTACAATGAGCAGTTCTTC. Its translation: CASSPQGVYNEQFF.

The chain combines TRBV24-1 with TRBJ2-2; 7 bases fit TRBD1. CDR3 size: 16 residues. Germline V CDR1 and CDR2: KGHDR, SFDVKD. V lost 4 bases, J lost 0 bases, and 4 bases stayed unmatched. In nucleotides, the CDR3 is TGTGCCACCAGTGACCCCGGGACAGCGAACACCGGGGAGCTGTTTTTT. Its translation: CATSDPGTANTGELFF.

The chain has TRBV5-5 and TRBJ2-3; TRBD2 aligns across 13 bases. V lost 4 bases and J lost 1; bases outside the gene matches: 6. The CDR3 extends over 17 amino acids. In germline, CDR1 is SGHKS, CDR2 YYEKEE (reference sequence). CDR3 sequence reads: CASSRTSGSGGTDTQYF. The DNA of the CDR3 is TGTGCCAGCAGCCGGACTAGCGGGAGCGGGGGCACAGATACGCAGTATTTT.

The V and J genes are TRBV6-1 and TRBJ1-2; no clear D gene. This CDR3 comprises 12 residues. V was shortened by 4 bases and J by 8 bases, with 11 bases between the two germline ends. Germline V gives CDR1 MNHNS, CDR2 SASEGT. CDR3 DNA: TGTGCCAGCAGTGTAGGAGGGAGCGGCTACACCTTC. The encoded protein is CASSVGGSGYTF.

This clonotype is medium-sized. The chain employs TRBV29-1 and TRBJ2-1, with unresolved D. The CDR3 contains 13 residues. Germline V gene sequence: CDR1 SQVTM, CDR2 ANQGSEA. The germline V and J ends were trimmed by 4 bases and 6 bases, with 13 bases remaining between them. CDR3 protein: CSVALRASNEQFF. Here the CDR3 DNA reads TGCAGCGTTGCGCTCCGGGCGAGCAATGAGCAGTTCTTC.

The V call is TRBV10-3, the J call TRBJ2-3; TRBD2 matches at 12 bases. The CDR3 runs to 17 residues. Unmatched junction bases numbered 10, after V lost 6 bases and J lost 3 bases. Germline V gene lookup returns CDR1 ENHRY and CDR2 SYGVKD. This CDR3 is CAISIFKLAGGTDTQYF. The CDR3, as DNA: TGTGCCATCAGCATATTTAAACTAGCGGGAGGTACAGATACGCAGTATTTT.

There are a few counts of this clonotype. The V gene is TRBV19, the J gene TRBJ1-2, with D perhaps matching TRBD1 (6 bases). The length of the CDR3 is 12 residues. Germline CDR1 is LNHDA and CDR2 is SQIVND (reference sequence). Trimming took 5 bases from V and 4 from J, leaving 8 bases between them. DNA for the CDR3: TGTGCCAGTAGTGAGGGGGTCTATGGCTACACCTTC. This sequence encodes CASSEGVYGYTF.

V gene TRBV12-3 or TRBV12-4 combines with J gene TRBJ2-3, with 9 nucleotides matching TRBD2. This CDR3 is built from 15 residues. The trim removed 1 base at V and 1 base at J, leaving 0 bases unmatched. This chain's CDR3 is CASSLGTSGTDTQYF. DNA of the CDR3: TGTGCCAGCAGTTTAGGGACTAGCGGCACAGATACGCAGTATTTT.

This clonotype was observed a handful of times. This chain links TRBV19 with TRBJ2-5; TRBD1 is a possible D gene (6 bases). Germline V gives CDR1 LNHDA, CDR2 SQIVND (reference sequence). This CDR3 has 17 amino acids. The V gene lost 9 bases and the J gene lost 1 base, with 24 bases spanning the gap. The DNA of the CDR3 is TGTGCCAGCAGTGAAGCGGAAACAGGGCACTTCCAAGAGACCCAGTACTTC. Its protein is CASSEAETGHFQETQYF.

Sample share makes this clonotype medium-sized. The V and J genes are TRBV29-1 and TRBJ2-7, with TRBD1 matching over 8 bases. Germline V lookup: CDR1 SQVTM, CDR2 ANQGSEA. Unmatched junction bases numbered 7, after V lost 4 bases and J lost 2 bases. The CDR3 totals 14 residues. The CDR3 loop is CSVGTGQGAYEQYF. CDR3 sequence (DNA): TGCAGCGTTGGAACCGGACAGGGTGCCTACGAGCAGTACTTC.

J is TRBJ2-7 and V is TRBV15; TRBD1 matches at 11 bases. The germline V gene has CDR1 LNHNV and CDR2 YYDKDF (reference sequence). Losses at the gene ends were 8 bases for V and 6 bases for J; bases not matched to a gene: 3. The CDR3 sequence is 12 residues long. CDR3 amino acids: CATGQGAGEQYF. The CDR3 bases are TGTGCCACCGGACAGGGGGCGGGCGAGCAGTACTTC.

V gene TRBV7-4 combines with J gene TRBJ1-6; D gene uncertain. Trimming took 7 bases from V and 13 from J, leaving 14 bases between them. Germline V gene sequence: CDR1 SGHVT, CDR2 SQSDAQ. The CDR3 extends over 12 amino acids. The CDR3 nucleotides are TGTGCCAGCATGGTGTTGTTTATGCCCCTCCACTTT. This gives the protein CASMVLFMPLHF.

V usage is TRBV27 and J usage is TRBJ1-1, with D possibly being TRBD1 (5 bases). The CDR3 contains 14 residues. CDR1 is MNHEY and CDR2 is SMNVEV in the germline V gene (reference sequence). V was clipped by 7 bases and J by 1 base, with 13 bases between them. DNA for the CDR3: TGTGCCAGCACCTCGGGGGGGGGGAACACTGAAGCTTTCTTT. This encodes CASTSGGGNTEAFF.

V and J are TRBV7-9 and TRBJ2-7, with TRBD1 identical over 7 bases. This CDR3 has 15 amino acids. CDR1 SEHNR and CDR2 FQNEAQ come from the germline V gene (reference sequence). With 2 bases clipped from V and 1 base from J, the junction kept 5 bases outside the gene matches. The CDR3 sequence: CASSLRWDSSYEQYF. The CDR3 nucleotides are TGTGCCAGCAGCTTAAGATGGGACAGTTCCTACGAGCAGTACTTC.

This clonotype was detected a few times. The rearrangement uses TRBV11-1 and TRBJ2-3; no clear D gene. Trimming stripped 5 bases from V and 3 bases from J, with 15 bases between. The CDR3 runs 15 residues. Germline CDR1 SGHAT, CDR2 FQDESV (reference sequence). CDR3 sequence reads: CASSQPTIQTDTQYF. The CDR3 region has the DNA TGTGCCAGCAGCCAGCCCACAATTCAGACAGATACGCAGTATTTT.

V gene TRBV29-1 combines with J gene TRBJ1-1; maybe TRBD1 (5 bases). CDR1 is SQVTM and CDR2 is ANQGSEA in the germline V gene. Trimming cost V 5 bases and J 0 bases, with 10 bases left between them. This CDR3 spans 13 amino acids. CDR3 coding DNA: TGCAGCGTTAGAACGGACATGAACACTGAAGCTTTCTTT. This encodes CSVRTDMNTEAFF.

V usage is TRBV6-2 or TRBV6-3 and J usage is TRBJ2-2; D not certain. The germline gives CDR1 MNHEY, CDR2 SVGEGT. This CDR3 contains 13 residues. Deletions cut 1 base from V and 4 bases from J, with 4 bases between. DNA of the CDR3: TGTGCCAGCAGTTACTTTGGCACCGGGGAGCTGTTTTTT. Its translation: CASSYFGTGELFF.

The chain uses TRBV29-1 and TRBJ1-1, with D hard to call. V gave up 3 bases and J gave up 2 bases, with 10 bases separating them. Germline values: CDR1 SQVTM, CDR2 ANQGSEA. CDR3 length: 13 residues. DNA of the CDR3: TGCAGCGTTGAGGCGGGGAGAAACACTGAAGCTTTCTTT. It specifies CSVEAGRNTEAFF. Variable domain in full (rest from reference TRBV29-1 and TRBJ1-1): SAVISQKPSRDICQRGTSLTIQCQVDSQVTMMFWYRQQPGQSLTLIATANQGSEATYESGFVIDKFPISRPNLTFSTLTVSNMSPEDSSIYLCSVEAGRNTEAFFGQGTRLTVV.

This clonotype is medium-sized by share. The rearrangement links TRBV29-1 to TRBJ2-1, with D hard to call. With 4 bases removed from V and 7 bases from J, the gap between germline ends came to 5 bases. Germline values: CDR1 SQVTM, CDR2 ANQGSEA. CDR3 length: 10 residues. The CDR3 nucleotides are TGCAGCGTTGTAAAAAATGAGCAGTTCTTC. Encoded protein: CSVVKNEQFF.

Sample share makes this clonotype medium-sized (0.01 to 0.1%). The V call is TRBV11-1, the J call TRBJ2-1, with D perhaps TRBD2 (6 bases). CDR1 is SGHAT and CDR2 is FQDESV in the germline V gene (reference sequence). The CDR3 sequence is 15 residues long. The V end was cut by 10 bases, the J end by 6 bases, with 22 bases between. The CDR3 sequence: CATRSWGERGNEQFF. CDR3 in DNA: TGTGCCACCCGGAGCTGGGGGGAGAGGGGCAATGAGCAGTTCTTC.

The CDR3 protein is CASSLVGGDWPQHF. Written as DNA, the CDR3 is TGTGCCAGCAGCTTAGTGGGGGGGGATTGGCCCCAGCATTTT. The gene calls are TRBV11-1 and TRBJ1-5; D perhaps matches TRBD1 (5 bases). Trimming removed 1 base at V and 9 bases at J, with 13 bases between. Looked up from germline, CDR1 is SGHAT and CDR2 is FQDESV (reference sequence). The CDR3 loop spans 14 amino acids.

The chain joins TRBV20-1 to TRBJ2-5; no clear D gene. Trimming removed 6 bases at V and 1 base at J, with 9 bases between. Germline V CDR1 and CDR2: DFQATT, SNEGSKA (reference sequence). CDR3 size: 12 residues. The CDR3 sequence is CSAPNFQETQYF. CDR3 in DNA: TGCAGTGCGCCCAACTTCCAAGAGACCCAGTACTTC.

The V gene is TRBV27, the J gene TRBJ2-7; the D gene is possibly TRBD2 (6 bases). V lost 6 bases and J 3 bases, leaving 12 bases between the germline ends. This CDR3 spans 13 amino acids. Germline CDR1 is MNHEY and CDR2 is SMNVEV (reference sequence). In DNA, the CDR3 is TGTGCCAGCAGCCAAACGGGGGTCTACGAGCAGTACTTC. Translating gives CASSQTGVYEQYF.

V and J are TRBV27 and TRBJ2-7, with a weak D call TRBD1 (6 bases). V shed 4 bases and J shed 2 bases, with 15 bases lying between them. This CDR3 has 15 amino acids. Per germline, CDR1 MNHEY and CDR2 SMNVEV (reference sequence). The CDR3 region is CASSSRGVGPYEQYF. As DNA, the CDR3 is TGTGCCAGCAGTTCCAGGGGCGTGGGGCCCTACGAGCAGTACTTC.